One sample yielded the 17 T cell receptor beta chains listed below, sequenced in a study of naive and memory T cell subsets. The beta constant-region primer was an equimolar mix of two oligonucleotides covering TRBC1 and TRBC2. Ligated cDNA was amplified by four rounds of PCR with nested alpha and beta constant-region primers and SP2. TCRdb itself ran the UMI-ligation and nested PCR reads through MiXCR, one entry per CDR3 protein. Here the sample spans 120,000 to 150,000 distinct CDR3 sequences, approximately 18% being singletons. Study-wide results and caveats: Especially in CD8 cells, naive repertoires contained a few larger clonotypes, possibly CD45RA-re-expressing memory cells.

No antigen is known for these receptors. Material: naive CD8+ T cells from blood. The receptors originated from a human donor in good health.

This chain links TRBV6-5 with TRBJ2-7; D perhaps matches TRBD1 (5 bases). From germline, CDR1 is MNHEY and CDR2 SVGAGI. V lost 7 bases, J lost 5 bases, and 9 bases lay in between. This CDR3 comprises 11 residues. CDR3 nucleotide sequence: TGTGCCAGCATTAGGGGCAACGAGCAGTACTTC. It yields the protein CASIRGNEQYF.

The chain combines TRBV12-3 or TRBV12-4 with TRBJ2-1; tentative D call: TRBD1 (6 bases). The CDR3 has 15 residues. The V end was cut by 5 bases, the J end by 9 bases, with 20 bases between. In DNA, the CDR3 is TGTGCCAGCAGTCCCCGTCAGGGGTTAGCTGGTGAGCAGTTCTTC. Amino acid sequence: CASSPRQGLAGEQFF.

This clonotype came up once. The chain joins TRBV29-1 to TRBJ2-7; tentatively, D is TRBD1 (5 bases). The germline gives CDR1 SQVTM, CDR2 ANQGSEA. V was cut by 6 bases and J by 2 bases, with 11 bases left in between. The CDR3 spans 12 residues. The CDR3 reads CSVYTGTYEQYF. DNA for the CDR3: TGCAGCGTGTACACAGGTACCTACGAGCAGTACTTC.

This clonotype has a handful of counts. The chain uses TRBV12-3 or TRBV12-4 and TRBJ2-5; tentatively, D is TRBD1 or TRBD2 (5 bases each). The V end was cut by 4 bases, the J end by 5 bases, with 14 bases between. CDR3 length: 14 residues. The CDR3 nucleotides are TGTGCCAGCAGTTCCGGTCCTGAGGGGGAGACCCAGTACTTC. This gives the protein CASSSGPEGETQYF.

V and J are TRBV18 and TRBJ2-3, with 10 positions matching TRBD1. V lost 6 bases, J lost 5 bases, and 8 bases stayed unmatched. Germline CDR1 reads KGHSH; CDR2 reads LQKENI. This CDR3 is 15 amino acids long. The CDR3 region is CASSTTGGILDTQYF. In DNA, the CDR3 is TGTGCCAGCTCTACGACAGGGGGCATTCTAGATACGCAGTATTTT.

The rearrangement links TRBV29-1 to TRBJ1-1, with TRBD1 as a possible D gene (5 bases). V was pared by 3 bases and J by 11 bases, with 16 bases between. The CDR3 has 12 amino acids. Germline CDR1 reads SQVTM; CDR2 reads ANQGSEA. In DNA form, the CDR3 reads TGCAGCGTTGATAGTACAGGATTGGCCGCTTTCTTT. This translates into CSVDSTGLAAFF.

The V gene is TRBV5-4, the J gene TRBJ2-1; possibly TRBD2 for D (5 bases). V shed 5 bases and J shed 7 bases, with 16 bases lying between them. There are 14 residues in the CDR3. Germline V CDR1 and CDR2: SGHNT, YYREEE (reference sequence). The CDR3 loop reads CASSLARENNEQFF. The CDR3, as DNA: TGTGCCAGCAGTTTAGCGAGGGAAAATAATGAGCAGTTCTTC.

The CDR3 here is CASTPGQYNEQFF. In nucleotides, the CDR3 is TGTGCCAGCACCCCGGGACAGTACAATGAGCAGTTCTTC. The rearrangement uses TRBV12-3 or TRBV12-4 and TRBJ2-1; 7 bases are shared with TRBD1. This CDR3 region has 13 residues. V was pared by 7 bases and J by 4 bases, with 4 bases of the junction left unmatched.

The genes are TRBV28 and TRBJ2-7; tentatively, D is TRBD2 (5 bases). Deletions cut 7 bases from V and 13 bases from J, with 26 bases between. The length of the CDR3 is 14 residues. Germline-derived CDR1 and CDR2 are MDHEN and SYDVKM. CDR3 coding DNA: TGTGCCAGCACCCGGTCGGACTCTCAAGGGTGGATTTACTTC. It translates to CASTRSDSQGWIYF.

This clonotype was counted between two and nine times. V usage is TRBV6-2 or TRBV6-3 and J usage is TRBJ1-5; perhaps TRBD1 as D (6 bases). From germline, CDR1 is MNHEY and CDR2 SVGEGT. This CDR3 has 14 amino acids. The V end lost 6 bases, the J end lost 5 bases, and 14 bases lay between the germline ends. The chain's CDR3 is CASSFDRTYQPQHF. The CDR3 nucleotides are TGTGCCAGCAGCTTCGACAGGACCTATCAGCCCCAGCATTTT.

This rearrangement joins TRBV28 to TRBJ2-5; D tentatively reads TRBD1 or TRBD2 (5 bases each). Germline V gene data show CDR1 as MDHEN and CDR2 as SYDVKM. With 6 bases removed from V and 0 bases from J, the gap between germline ends came to 11 bases. The CDR3 consists of 14 residues. The CDR3 region is CASSSGRNQETQYF. Here the CDR3 DNA reads TGTGCCAGCAGCTCGGGACGGAACCAAGAGACCCAGTACTTC.

V and J are TRBV4-2 and TRBJ2-2, with 9 bases identical to TRBD2. The CDR3 extends over 16 amino acids. V dropped 3 bases and J dropped 5; count of bases not matched to a gene: 7. Germline V CDR1 and CDR2: LGHNA, YNFKEQ. The CDR3 protein is CASSHLAGVETGELFF. CDR3 in DNA: TGTGCCAGCAGCCACTTAGCGGGAGTGGAGACCGGGGAGCTGTTTTTT.

This clonotype has just a few counts. V and J are TRBV18 and TRBJ2-1, with 7 bases fitting TRBD1. CDR3 length: 18 residues. CDR1 and CDR2 from the germline V gene are KGHSH and LQKENI. V dropped 3 bases and J dropped 4; count of bases not matched to a gene: 15. The CDR3 loop is CASSPPEDRKVLYNEQFF. CDR3 sequence (DNA): TGTGCCAGCTCACCTCCGGAGGACAGGAAAGTTCTATACAATGAGCAGTTCTTC.

V is TRBV7-2 and J is TRBJ2-1, with D perhaps TRBD1 (5 bases). CDR1 SGHTA and CDR2 FQGNSA come from the germline V gene. This CDR3 spans 13 amino acids. With 11 bases removed from V and 1 base from J, the gap between germline ends came to 12 bases. The CDR3 region is CAGAVWSYNEQFF. The DNA of the CDR3 is TGTGCCGGGGCCGTCTGGTCCTACAATGAGCAGTTCTTC. The whole variable domain, remainder taken from reference TRBV7-2 and TRBJ2-1, is GAGVSQSPSNKVTEKGKDVELRCDPISGHTALYWYRQSLGQGLEFLIYFQGNSAPDKSGLPSDRFSAERTGGSVSTLTIQRTQQEDSAVYLCAGAVWSYNEQFFGPGTRLTVL.

This clonotype was seen a handful of times. This chain joins TRBV9 and TRBJ2-2; D not certain. Germline V CDR1 and CDR2: SGDLS, YYNGEE. The V end was cut by 4 bases, the J end by 7 bases, with 11 bases between. CDR3 length: 13 amino acids. The CDR3 protein is CASSPPRSGELFF. CDR3 DNA sequence: TGTGCCAGCAGCCCCCCTCGCAGCGGGGAGCTGTTTTTT.

This clonotype showed up just a few times. The chain employs TRBV12-3 or TRBV12-4 and TRBJ2-5; the D is unclear. V lost 2 bases, J lost 1 base, and 5 bases lay in between. This CDR3 has 13 residues. This CDR3 is CASSLIGQETQYF. In DNA form, the CDR3 reads TGTGCCAGCAGTTTAATCGGCCAAGAGACCCAGTACTTC.

This clonotype was counted between two and nine times. V and J are TRBV28 and TRBJ1-1; 10 nucleotides align to TRBD1. Germline CDR1 is MDHEN and CDR2 is SYDVKM. The CDR3 is 15 residues long. With 5 bases clipped from V and 4 bases from J, the junction kept 7 bases outside the gene matches. DNA for the CDR3: TGTGCCAGCAGTCTCCCCCGGGACAGGGGCACTGAAGCTTTCTTT. The encoded protein is CASSLPRDRGTEAFF.